These 30 T cell receptor beta chains were all obtained from the same sample, sequenced in a study of blood T cell repertoires in COVID-19. The table came from immunoSEQ multiplex PCR; TCRdb's copy has only in-frame clones and leaves some out. The sample shows around 100,000 clones, around 66% of them seen only once. The specimen was peripheral blood. The receptors were sampled from a man older than 75 with acute or convalescent COVID-19.

V and J are TRBV6-5 and TRBJ1-2; D is perhaps TRBD1 (5 bases). There are 14 residues in the CDR3. V lost 1 base and J lost 1, with 7 bases in between. Germline CDR1 and CDR2: MNHEY and SVGAGI. CDR3 nucleotides: TGTGCCAGCAGTTACTTGGGGCTTAACTATGGCTACACCTTC. Translating gives CASSYLGLNYGYTF.

The V gene is TRBV28, the J gene TRBJ2-1; no clear D gene. The CDR3 length is 13 residues. V was trimmed by 7 bases and J by 4 bases, leaving 11 bases between them. CDR1 is MDHEN and CDR2 is SYDVKM in the germline V gene. DNA of the CDR3: TGTGCCAGCACCCCTTCCCTTTACAATGAGCAGTTCTTC. Its protein product is CASTPSLYNEQFF. Together with reference TRBV28 and TRBJ2-1, the CDR3 gives the full variable domain: DVKVTQSSRYLVKRTGEKVFLECVQDMDHENMFWYRQDPGLGLRLIYFSYDVKMKEKGDIPEGYSVSREKKERFSLILESASTNQTSMYLCASTPSLYNEQFFGPGTRLTVL.

The chain employs TRBV2 and TRBJ2-3; no firm D call. V was pared by 5 bases and J by 2 bases, with 5 bases between. The CDR3 consists of 12 residues. The germline gives CDR1 SNHLY, CDR2 FYNNEI. The CDR3 loop is CASSPNTDTQYF. The DNA of the CDR3 is TGTGCCAGCAGTCCAAACACAGATACGCAGTATTTT.

This clone was picked up a small number of times. The rearrangement joins TRBV7-8 to TRBJ2-2; 11 nucleotides match TRBD2. Germline V gene lookup returns CDR1 SGHVS and CDR2 FQNEAQ. Trimming at V came to 5 bases and at J to 2 bases, leaving 1 base not matched to a gene. The CDR3 has 15 residues. The chain's CDR3 is CASSGTSGNTGELFF. CDR3 nucleotide sequence: TGTGCCAGCAGCGGGACTAGCGGAAACACCGGGGAGCTGTTTTTT.

The V call is TRBV25-1, the J call TRBJ2-2; D is possibly TRBD2 (5 bases). Trimming stripped 4 bases from V and 5 bases from J, with 17 bases between. Germline CDR1 MGHDK, CDR2 SYGVNS. This CDR3 is built from 16 residues. Written as DNA, the CDR3 is TGTGCCAGCAGTGTTGGGCGGGTAATACTAACCGGGGAGCTGTTTTTT. It translates to CASSVGRVILTGELFF.

V usage is TRBV6-5 and J usage is TRBJ1-2; 7 bases are a match to TRBD1. Trimming took 6 bases from V and 8 from J; bases not matched to a gene: 9. Germline values: CDR1 MNHEY, CDR2 SVGAGI. This CDR3 has 13 amino acids. CDR3 sequence reads: CASRAGQVVGYTF. CDR3 bases: TGTGCCAGCAGGGCTGGACAGGTGGTCGGCTACACCTTC.

The chain has TRBV5-1 and TRBJ1-3; a weak D match, TRBD1 (5 bases). V was clipped by 0 bases and J by 0 bases, with 10 bases between them. There are 16 residues in the CDR3. Germline V gene sequence: CDR1 SGHRS, CDR2 YFSETQ. CDR3 sequence (DNA): TGCGCCAGCAGCTTGGAGGGGTACCACTCTGGAAACACCATATATTTT. Its protein is CASSLEGYHSGNTIYF.

The chain combines TRBV7-9 with TRBJ2-5; maybe TRBD2 (5 bases). The germline V gene encodes CDR1 SEHNR and CDR2 FQNEAQ (reference sequence). The CDR3 covers 13 residues. V shed 7 bases and J shed 2 bases, with 11 bases lying between them. This CDR3 is CASTTSAQETQYF. As DNA, the CDR3 is TGTGCCAGCACCACTAGTGCTCAAGAGACCCAGTACTTC.

This clone was counted a few times. The rearrangement joins TRBV4-3 to TRBJ2-2; D is unresolved. Germline lookup yields CDR1 LGHNA and CDR2 YSLEER. V was pared by 0 bases and J by 7 bases, with 9 bases between. The CDR3 has 14 residues. In DNA form, the CDR3 reads TGCGCCAGCAGCCAAGATCCGAGAAGCGGGGAGCTGTTTTTT. This encodes CASSQDPRSGELFF.

The V and J genes are TRBV2 and TRBJ2-5; maybe TRBD2 (5 bases). There are 14 residues in the CDR3. CDR1 is SNHLY, CDR2 FYNNEI, per germline. The ends were cut back, 4 bases at V and 5 bases at J, with 14 bases in the middle. In DNA form, the CDR3 reads TGTGCCAGCAGTGCAAGCGGAGGCGGGGAGACCCAGTACTTC. Protein: CASSASGGGETQYF.

The chain carries TRBV6-5 and TRBJ2-5, with 8 bases aligning to TRBD2. Germline V gene sequence: CDR1 MNHEY, CDR2 SVGAGI. V lost 5 bases to trimming and J lost 7 bases; unmatched junction nucleotides: 9. This CDR3 has 14 amino acids. The CDR3 DNA is TGTGCCAGCAGTCTCGTCGAGCGGGAGCCGACCCAGTACTTC. Encoded protein: CASSLVEREPTQYF.

V is TRBV25-1 and J is TRBJ2-7, with 9 bases identical to TRBD1. The CDR3 length is 14 residues. V lost 8 bases, J lost 5 bases, and 10 bases stayed unmatched. Germline loops: CDR1 MGHDK, CDR2 SYGVNS. For the CDR3, the DNA is TGTGCCAGCCAGCCGGGACAGGGAAGGGACGAGCAGTACTTC. This gives the protein CASQPGQGRDEQYF.

The CDR3 region is CASSNNRAVSYNEQFF. The CDR3 region has the DNA TGTGCCAGTAGTAACAACAGGGCCGTATCCTACAATGAGCAGTTCTTC. The chain joins TRBV19 to TRBJ2-1; weak D call: TRBD1 (6 bases). Trimming took 4 bases from V and 1 from J, leaving 14 bases between them. The CDR3 is 16 amino acids. The germline CDR1 and CDR2 sequences are LNHDA and SQIVND (reference sequence).

This clone came up many times. This CDR3 is CASSFIQAQDTQYF. The CDR3 DNA reads TGTGCCAGCAGTTTTATCCAGGCCCAAGATACGCAGTATTTT. The gene calls are TRBV28 and TRBJ2-3; D uncertain. Germline-derived CDR1 and CDR2 are MDHEN and SYDVKM. This CDR3 region has 14 residues. The V and J ends lost 3 bases and 5 bases respectively, with 12 bases between them.

J is TRBJ2-2 and V is TRBV19; 8 bases agree with TRBD1. The length of the CDR3 is 16 residues. In germline, CDR1 is LNHDA, CDR2 SQIVND (reference sequence). V trimming: 6 bases; J trimming: 6 bases; junction bases outside the gene matches: 12. The CDR3 region is CASSLPWTGLPGELFF. In nucleotides, the CDR3 is TGTGCCAGTAGCCTCCCCTGGACAGGGCTTCCCGGGGAGCTGTTTTTT.

J is TRBJ2-1 and V is TRBV2; 7 bases match TRBD2. This CDR3 region has 14 residues. The germline CDR1 and CDR2 sequences are SNHLY and FYNNEI. With V trimmed by 3 bases and J by 6 bases, 5 bases remained unmatched. CDR3 in amino acids: CASSEGLSVNEQFF. CDR3 coding DNA: TGTGCCAGCAGTGAGGGACTATCGGTCAATGAGCAGTTCTTC.

V gene TRBV11-2 combines with J gene TRBJ1-5, with D maybe TRBD1 (5 bases). Germline V gives CDR1 SGHAT, CDR2 FQNNGV. V was cut by 0 bases and J by 6 bases, with 12 bases left in between. CDR3 length: 15 residues. CDR3 in amino acids: CASSLDLGLLQPQHF. DNA for the CDR3: TGTGCCAGCAGCTTAGACCTGGGACTGCTTCAGCCCCAGCATTTT.

The chain has TRBV6-5 and TRBJ2-7; 11 bases line up with TRBD2. This CDR3 contains 15 residues. Germline CDR1 and CDR2: MNHEY and SVGAGI. V gave up 6 bases and J gave up 2 bases; unmatched junction bases: 6. Here the CDR3 DNA reads TGTGCCAGCAGGCAGACTAGCGGGACTGCCTACGAGCAGTACTTC. It codes for CASRQTSGTAYEQYF.

The chain is built from TRBV28 and TRBJ1-1, with D perhaps matching TRBD1 (6 bases). The CDR3 runs 13 residues. V was trimmed by 4 bases and J by 6 bases, leaving 12 bases between them. From germline, CDR1 is MDHEN and CDR2 SYDVKM. The CDR3 region has the DNA TGTGCCAGCAGTTCCAGAAAGGGGGCTGAAGCTTTCTTT. Its protein product is CASSSRKGAEAFF.

This clone was seen more than once but under ten times. The chain couples TRBV2 to TRBJ2-3; TRBD2 might be the D (6 bases). V lost 4 bases to trimming and J lost 0 bases, with 20 bases between them. The germline CDR1 and CDR2 sequences are SNHLY and FYNNEI. The CDR3 loop spans 18 amino acids. CDR3 sequence: CASSGRESFLTSTDTQYF. The CDR3 DNA sequence: TGTGCCAGCAGTGGGAGGGAGTCGTTCCTTACTAGCACAGATACGCAGTATTTT.

The V gene is TRBV29-1, the J gene TRBJ2-7, with 8 bases aligning to TRBD1. CDR1 and CDR2 from the germline V gene are SQVTM and ANQGSEA. Unmatched junction bases numbered 10, after V lost 7 bases and J lost 5 bases. The CDR3 is 13 amino acids. The CDR3 coding sequence is TGCAGCGGCGGACAGGGTTTTGGCGACGAGCAGTACTTC. Its protein is CSGGQGFGDEQYF.

V usage is TRBV7-3 and J usage is TRBJ2-1, with D unresolved. The germline V gene encodes CDR1 SGHTA and CDR2 FQGTGA. CDR3 length: 16 residues. V lost 1 base and J lost 0, with 10 bases in between. CDR3 residues: CASSLNGLSSYNEQFF. DNA of the CDR3: TGTGCCAGCAGCTTAAACGGGTTAAGCTCCTACAATGAGCAGTTCTTC.

This chain connects TRBV5-4 to TRBJ2-1, with 7 positions matching TRBD1. With V trimmed by 5 bases and J by 4 bases, 15 bases remained unmatched. The CDR3 sequence is 17 residues long. Germline CDR1 reads SGHNT; CDR2 reads YYREEE (reference sequence). CDR3 protein: CASRLDRESLFYNEQFF. The CDR3 nucleotides read TGTGCCAGCAGACTTGACAGGGAATCCCTCTTTTACAATGAGCAGTTCTTC.

This clone was observed once. CDR3 protein: CASSPTSGSLKISGANVLTF. The DNA of the CDR3 is TGTGCCAGCAGTCCGACTAGCGGGAGCCTAAAGATCTCTGGGGCCAACGTCCTGACTTTC. The rearrangement links TRBV27 to TRBJ2-6; TRBD2 aligns across 12 bases. Losses at the gene ends were 5 bases for V and 0 bases for J; bases not matched to a gene: 11. The CDR3 sequence is 20 residues long. Germline CDR1 is MNHEY and CDR2 is SMNVEV (reference sequence).

V and J are TRBV6-5 and TRBJ2-7, with TRBD1 matching over 7 bases. Germline assignment: CDR1 MNHEY and CDR2 SVGAGI. The CDR3 is 12 amino acids. Trimming cost V 5 bases and J 4 bases; bases outside gene matches: 2. CDR3 bases: TGTGCCAGCAGTAGGGACAGATACGAGCAGTACTTC. Its translation: CASSRDRYEQYF.

The gene calls are TRBV6-6 and TRBJ1-1; 7 bases line up with TRBD1. Losses at the gene ends were 6 bases for V and 10 bases for J; bases not matched to a gene: 5. Germline values: CDR1 MNHNY, CDR2 SVGAGI (reference sequence). The CDR3 covers 11 residues. The CDR3 DNA follows: TGTGCCAGCAGGATACAGGGGCCAGCTTTCTTT. Translated, it gives CASRIQGPAFF.

This clone was seen a few times. The J gene is TRBJ2-7, the V gene TRBV10-2; 10 nucleotides line up with TRBD1. The J segment lost 2 bases and the V segment lost 4 bases, leaving 8 bases of the junction unmatched. CDR3 length: 16 residues. Per the germline V gene, CDR1 is WSHSY and CDR2 is SAAADI. CDR3 sequence (DNA): TGCGCCAGCAGTGGACCGGGACAGGGGAGCACCTACGAGCAGTACTTC. Amino acid sequence: CASSGPGQGSTYEQYF.

The V and J genes are TRBV6-5 and TRBJ2-7, with 8 nucleotides matching TRBD2. Germline CDR1 is MNHEY and CDR2 is SVGAGI. With 6 bases clipped from V and 3 bases from J, the junction kept 7 bases outside the gene matches. The CDR3 covers 14 residues. CDR3 sequence: CASRLAGPNYEQYF. The CDR3 region has the DNA TGTGCCAGCAGATTAGCGGGGCCAAACTACGAGCAGTACTTC.

This rearrangement joins TRBV6-2 or TRBV6-3 to TRBJ2-1; D is uncertain. The CDR3 is made up of 11 amino acids. CDR1 and CDR2 from the germline V gene are MNHEY and SVGEGT. Trimming cost V 5 bases and J 13 bases, with 12 bases left between them. The CDR3 bases are TGTGCCAGCAGTATCTCAAGACACCAGTTCTTC. Protein: CASSISRHQFF.

The chain has TRBV28 and TRBJ1-5, with TRBD1 as a possible D gene (5 bases). The CDR3 runs to 15 residues. V was clipped by 5 bases and J by 2 bases, with 13 bases between them. CDR1 and CDR2 (germline): MDHEN, SYDVKM. The CDR3 DNA is TGTGCCAGCAGTCACCTTTGGGGGGGCAATCAGCCCCAGCATTTT. This translates into CASSHLWGGNQPQHF.